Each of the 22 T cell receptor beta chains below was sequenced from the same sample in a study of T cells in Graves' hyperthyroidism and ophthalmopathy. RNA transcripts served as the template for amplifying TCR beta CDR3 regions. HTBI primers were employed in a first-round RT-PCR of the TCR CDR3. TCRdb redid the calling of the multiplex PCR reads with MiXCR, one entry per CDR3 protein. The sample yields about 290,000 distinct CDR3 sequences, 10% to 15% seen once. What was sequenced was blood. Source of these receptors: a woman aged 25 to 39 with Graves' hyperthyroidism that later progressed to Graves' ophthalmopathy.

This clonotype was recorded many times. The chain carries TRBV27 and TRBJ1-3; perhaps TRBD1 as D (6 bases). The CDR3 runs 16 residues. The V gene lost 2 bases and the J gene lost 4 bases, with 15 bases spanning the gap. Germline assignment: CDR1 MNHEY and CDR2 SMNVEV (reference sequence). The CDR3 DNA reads TGTGCCAGCAGTTTAGACAGGCCTGCGACCGGAAACACCATATATTTT. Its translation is CASSLDRPATGNTIYF.

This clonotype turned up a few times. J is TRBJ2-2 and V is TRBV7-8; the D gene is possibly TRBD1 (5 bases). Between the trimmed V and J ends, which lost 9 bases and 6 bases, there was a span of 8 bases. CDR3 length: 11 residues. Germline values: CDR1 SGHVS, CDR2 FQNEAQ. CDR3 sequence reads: CASIGAGELFF. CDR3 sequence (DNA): TGTGCCAGTATAGGGGCCGGGGAGCTGTTTTTT.

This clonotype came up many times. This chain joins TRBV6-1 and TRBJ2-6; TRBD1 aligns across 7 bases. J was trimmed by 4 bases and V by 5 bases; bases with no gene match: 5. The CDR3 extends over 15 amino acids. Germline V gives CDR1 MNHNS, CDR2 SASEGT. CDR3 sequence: CASSQTGSGANVLTF. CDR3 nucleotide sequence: TGTGCCAGCAGTCAGACAGGGTCCGGGGCCAACGTCCTGACTTTC.

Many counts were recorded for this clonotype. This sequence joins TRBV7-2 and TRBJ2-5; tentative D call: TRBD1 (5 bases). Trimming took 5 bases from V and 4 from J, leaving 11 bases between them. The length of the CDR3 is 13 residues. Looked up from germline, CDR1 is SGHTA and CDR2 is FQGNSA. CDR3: CASSRQGGETQYF. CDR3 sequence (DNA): TGTGCCAGCAGCCGGCAGGGTGGAGAGACCCAGTACTTC.

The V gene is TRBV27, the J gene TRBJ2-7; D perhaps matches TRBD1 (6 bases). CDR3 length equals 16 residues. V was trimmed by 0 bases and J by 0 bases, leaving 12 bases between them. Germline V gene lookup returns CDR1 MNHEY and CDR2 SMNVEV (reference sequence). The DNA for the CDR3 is TGTGCCAGCAGTTTATCTTCAGGGGAAAGCTCCTACGAGCAGTACTTC. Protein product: CASSLSSGESSYEQYF.

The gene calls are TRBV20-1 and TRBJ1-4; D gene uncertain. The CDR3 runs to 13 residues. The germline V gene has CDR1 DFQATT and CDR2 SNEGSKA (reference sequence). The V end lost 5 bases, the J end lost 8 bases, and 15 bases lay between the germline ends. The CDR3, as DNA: TGCAGTGCTCTTACTCCGACGGGGGAAAAACTGTTTTTT. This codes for CSALTPTGEKLFF.

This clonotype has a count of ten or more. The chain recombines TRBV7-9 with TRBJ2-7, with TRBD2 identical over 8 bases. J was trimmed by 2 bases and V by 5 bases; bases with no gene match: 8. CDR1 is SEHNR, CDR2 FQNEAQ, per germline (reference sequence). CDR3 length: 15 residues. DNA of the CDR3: TGTGCCAGCAGCCGGGGGGGCAGCTTAGCCTACGAGCAGTACTTC. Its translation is CASSRGGSLAYEQYF.

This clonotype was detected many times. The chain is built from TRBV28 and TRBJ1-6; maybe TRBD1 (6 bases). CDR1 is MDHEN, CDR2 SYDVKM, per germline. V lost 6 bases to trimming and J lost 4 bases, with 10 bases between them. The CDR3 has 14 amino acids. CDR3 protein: CASRLGQYNSPLHF. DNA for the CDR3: TGTGCCAGCAGATTAGGACAGTATAATTCACCCCTCCACTTT.

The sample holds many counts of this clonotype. The chain's CDR3 is CSASRTGWVDTEAFF. The CDR3, as DNA: TGCAGTGCTTCACGGACAGGGTGGGTGGACACTGAAGCTTTCTTT. J is TRBJ1-1 and V is TRBV20-1; 8 nucleotides agree with TRBD1. V was pared by 5 bases and J by 3 bases, with 11 bases of the junction left unmatched. This CDR3 comprises 15 residues. Germline V gene sequence: CDR1 DFQATT, CDR2 SNEGSKA (reference sequence).

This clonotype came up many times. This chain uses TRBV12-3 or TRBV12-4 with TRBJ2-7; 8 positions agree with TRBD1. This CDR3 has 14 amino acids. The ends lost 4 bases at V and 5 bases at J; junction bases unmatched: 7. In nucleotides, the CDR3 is TGTGCCAGCAGTTCCCAGGGGGCGGCTGACGAGCAGTACTTC. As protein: CASSSQGAADEQYF.

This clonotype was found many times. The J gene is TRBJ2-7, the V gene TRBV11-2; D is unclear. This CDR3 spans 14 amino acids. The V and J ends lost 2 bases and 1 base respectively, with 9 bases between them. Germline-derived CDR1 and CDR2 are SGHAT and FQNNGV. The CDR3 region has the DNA TGTGCCAGCAGCTTATCAGAGTTGTCCTACGAGCAGTACTTC. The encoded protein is CASSLSELSYEQYF.

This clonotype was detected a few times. The DNA of the CDR3 is TGTGCCAGCACCGGACTAGCGGGAATTGAGCAGTTCTTC. It specifies CASTGLAGIEQFF. This rearrangement joins TRBV19 to TRBJ2-1, with 12 bases that match TRBD2. V shed 9 bases, J shed 9 bases, and the junction held 6 bases outside the gene matches. CDR3 length: 13 residues. From germline, CDR1 is LNHDA and CDR2 SQIVND (reference sequence).

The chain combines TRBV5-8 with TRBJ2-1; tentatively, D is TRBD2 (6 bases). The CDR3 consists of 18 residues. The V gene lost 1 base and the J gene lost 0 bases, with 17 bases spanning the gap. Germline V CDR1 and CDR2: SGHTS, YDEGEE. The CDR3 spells CASSLWGERSGSYNEQFF. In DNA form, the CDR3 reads TGTGCCAGCAGCTTGTGGGGGGAGCGGTCGGGCTCCTACAATGAGCAGTTCTTC.

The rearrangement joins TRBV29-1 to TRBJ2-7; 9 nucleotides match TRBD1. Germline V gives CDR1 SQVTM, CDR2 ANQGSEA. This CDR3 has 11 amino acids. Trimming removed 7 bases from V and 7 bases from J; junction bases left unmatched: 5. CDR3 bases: TGCAGCGGAGGACAGGGGAATGAGCAGTACTTC. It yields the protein CSGGQGNEQYF.

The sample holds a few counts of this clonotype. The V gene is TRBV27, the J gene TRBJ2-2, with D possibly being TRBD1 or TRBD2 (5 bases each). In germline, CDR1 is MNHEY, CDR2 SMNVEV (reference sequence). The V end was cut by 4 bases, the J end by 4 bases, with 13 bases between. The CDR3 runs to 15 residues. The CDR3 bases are TGTGCCAGCAGTTACGGGACCGAGATCACCGGGGAGCTGTTTTTT. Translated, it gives CASSYGTEITGELFF.

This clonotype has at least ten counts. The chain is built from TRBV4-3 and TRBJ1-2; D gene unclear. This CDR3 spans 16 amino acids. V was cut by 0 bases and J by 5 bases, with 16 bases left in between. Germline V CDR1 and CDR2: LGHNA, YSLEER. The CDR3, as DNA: TGCGCCAGCAGCCAAGATGTGGAGGCGAGAACGTATGGCTACACCTTC. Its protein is CASSQDVEARTYGYTF.

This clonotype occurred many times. As DNA, the CDR3 is TGTGCCAGCAGCTTAGAAACACAGGGGGCGGATGGCTACACCTTC. It encodes CASSLETQGADGYTF. The chain joins TRBV7-6 to TRBJ1-2, with 9 positions matching TRBD1. The junction had 6 bases not matched to a gene; V was cut back by 1 base and J by 6 bases. This CDR3 comprises 15 residues. CDR1 is SGHVS, CDR2 FNYEAQ, per germline.

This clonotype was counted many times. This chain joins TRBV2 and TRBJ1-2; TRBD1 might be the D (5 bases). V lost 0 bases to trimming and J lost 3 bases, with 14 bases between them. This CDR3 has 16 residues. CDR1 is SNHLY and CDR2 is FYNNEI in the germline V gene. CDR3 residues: CASSEARGAMDYGYTF. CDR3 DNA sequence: TGTGCCAGCAGTGAAGCGAGAGGGGCTATGGACTATGGCTACACCTTC.

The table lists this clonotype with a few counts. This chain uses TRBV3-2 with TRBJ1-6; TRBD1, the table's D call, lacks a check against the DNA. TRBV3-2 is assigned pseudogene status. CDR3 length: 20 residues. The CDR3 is CASSHAGTGDYKSIMAPLHF. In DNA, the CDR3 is TGTGCCAGCAGCCACGCCGGGACAGGGGACTATAAAAGTATTATGGCACCCCTCCACTTT.

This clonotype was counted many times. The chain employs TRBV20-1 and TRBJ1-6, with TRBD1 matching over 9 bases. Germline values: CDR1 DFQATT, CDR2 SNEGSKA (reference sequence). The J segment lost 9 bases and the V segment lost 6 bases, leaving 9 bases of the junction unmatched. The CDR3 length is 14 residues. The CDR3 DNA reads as TGCAGTGCAACCCAGGGGGACAGGGTTTCACCCCTCCACTTT. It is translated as CSATQGDRVSPLHF.

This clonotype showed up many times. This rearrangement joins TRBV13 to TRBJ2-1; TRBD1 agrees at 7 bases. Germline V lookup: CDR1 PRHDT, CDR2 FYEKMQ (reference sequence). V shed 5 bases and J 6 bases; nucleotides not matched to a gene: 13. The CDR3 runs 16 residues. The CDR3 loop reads CASSVTGAPLSNEQFF. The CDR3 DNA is TGTGCCAGCAGCGTAACAGGGGCCCCTCTTTCCAATGAGCAGTTCTTC.

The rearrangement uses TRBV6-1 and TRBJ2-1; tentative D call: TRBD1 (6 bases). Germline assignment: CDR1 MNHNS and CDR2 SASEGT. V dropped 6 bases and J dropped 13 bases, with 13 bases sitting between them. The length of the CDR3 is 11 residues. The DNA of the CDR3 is TGTGCCAGCAGCTCCCTGGGGGCCCAGTTCTTC. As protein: CASSSLGAQFF.